This TCR beta chain was retrieved from a study of early T cells in non-severe SARS-CoV-2 infection (dated by TCRdb to the early 2020s). As for the study more broadly: Because TCR sequencing was done on bulk RNA from unsorted whole blood, the alpha and beta chains could not be paired.

Set within a cohort of healthcare workers in London, UK, this nested case-control study involved weekly PCR testing of nasopharyngeal swabs along with blood sampling. Between 23 and 31 March 2020, the week of the UK lockdown, healthcare workers were enrolled and then followed up weekly for as long as 16 weeks. The junction shows trimming of 0 bases on V and 1 base on J, plus 9 bases between the germline ends. From a lookup of the germline V gene, CDR1 and CDR2 are LGHNA and YSLEER. From the cysteine up to the phenylalanine, the CDR3 has a length of 15 residues. Only the CDR3 region is kept as DNA, spanning 45 bases read in frame from base 1. This clonotype was observed at least ten times. The antigen it binds to is not known. The sample holds no much larger clone one base away, and base qualities are not on file. Broader findings and caveats from the paper: VDJdb matching was skewed toward anti-spike CD8 responses, so virus-specific expansions were likely underestimated and private and CD4 specificities were missed.

The method behind the library was 5' RACE. Sequenced on a NextSeq 500. The TCR library protocol attached unique molecular identifiers to individual cDNA molecules to correct for sequencing error and PCR bias. Sequencing covered both TCR alpha and beta chains, and within each sample the abundances of alpha and beta sequences were tightly co-correlated. The original methods were these. Decombinator V4 was used to perform V gene, J gene and CDR3 annotation of TCR sequences. TCRs were defined as expanded if a significant change between any two time points was detected under a Poisson model with p below 0.0001. TCR abundances were normalised to the total number of TCRs sequenced per sample and expressed as counts per million. TRAV1-2 paired with TRAJ12, TRAJ20 or TRAJ33 defined MAIT TCRs, while TRAV10 paired with TRAJ18 defined iNKT TCRs. A search of VDJdb, accessed on 1 November 2021, was run for TCRs annotated to CMV, EBV and SARS-CoV-2, with TCRs annotated for multiple antigens excluded. The public reads were run again by TCRdb, first through fastp at Q25 and then through MiXCR, and only productive beta chains were kept. Each CDR3 protein gets just one entry, which takes the most common genes and DNA from the rows behind it. For this entry, the V and J calls and clone size follow TCRdb and not the study's own pipeline. This sample lists fewer than 30,000 distinct CDR3 sequences; 4.5% to 6% were detected once. The ten biggest clones cover 3% to 5% of the sample.

This chain joins TRBV4-3 to TRBJ1-1, with a tentative D gene TRBD1 over 5 matching bases. Sequencing input: whole blood. This sequence was found in an adult who was a healthcare worker with PCR-confirmed SARS-CoV-2 infection or an uninfected control (not recorded which). CDR3 reads: CASSQERGGNTEAFF. In nucleotides, the sequence is TGCGCCAGCAGCCAAGAACGGGGCGGGAACACTGAAGCTTTCTTT.